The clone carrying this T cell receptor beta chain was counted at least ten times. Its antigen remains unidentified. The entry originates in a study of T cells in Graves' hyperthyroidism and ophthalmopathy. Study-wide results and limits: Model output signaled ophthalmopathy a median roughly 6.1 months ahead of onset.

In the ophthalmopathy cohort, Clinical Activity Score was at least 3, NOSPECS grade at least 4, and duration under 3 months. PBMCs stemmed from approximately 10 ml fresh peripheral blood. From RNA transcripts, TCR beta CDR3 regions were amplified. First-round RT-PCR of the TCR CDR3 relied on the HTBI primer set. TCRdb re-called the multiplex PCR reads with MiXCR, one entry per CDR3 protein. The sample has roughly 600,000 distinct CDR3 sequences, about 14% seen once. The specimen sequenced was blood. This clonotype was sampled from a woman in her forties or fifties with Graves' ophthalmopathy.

This chain's CDR3 is CACTHEPADNEQFF. CDR3 in DNA: TGTGCCTGCACCCACGAGCCAGCAGACAATGAGCAGTTCTTC. The chain uses TRBV28 and TRBJ2-1; D is uncertain. The germline V and J ends were trimmed by 11 bases and 5 bases, with 19 bases remaining between them. In germline, CDR1 is MDHEN, CDR2 SYDVKM. The CDR3 spans 14 residues. Filled out from reference TRBV28 and TRBJ2-1, the complete variable domain reads DVKVTQSSRYLVKRTGEKVFLECVQDMDHENMFWYRQDPGLGLRLIYFSYDVKMKEKGDIPEGYSVSREKKERFSLILESASTNQTSMYLCACTHEPADNEQFFGPGTRLTVL.